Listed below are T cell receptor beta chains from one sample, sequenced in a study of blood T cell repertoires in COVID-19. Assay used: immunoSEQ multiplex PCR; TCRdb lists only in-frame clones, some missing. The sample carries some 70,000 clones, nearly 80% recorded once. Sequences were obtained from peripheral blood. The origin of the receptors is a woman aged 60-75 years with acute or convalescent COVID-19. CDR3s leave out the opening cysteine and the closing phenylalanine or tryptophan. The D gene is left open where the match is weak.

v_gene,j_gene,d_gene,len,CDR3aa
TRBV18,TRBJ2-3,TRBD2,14,ASSPAAGVNTDTQY
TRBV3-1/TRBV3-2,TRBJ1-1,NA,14,ASSQVSGGLGTEAF
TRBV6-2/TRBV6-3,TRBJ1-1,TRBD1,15,ASSYPGTGVMNTEAF
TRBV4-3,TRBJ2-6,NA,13,ASSQERGGANVLT
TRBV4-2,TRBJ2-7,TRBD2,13,ASSQESGGMYEQY
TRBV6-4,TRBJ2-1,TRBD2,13,ASSASLDLAGGQF
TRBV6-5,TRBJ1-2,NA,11,ASSLSQNYGYT
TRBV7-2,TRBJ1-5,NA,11,ASSALNREGQH
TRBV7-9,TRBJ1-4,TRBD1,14,ASSPWGAGGREKLF
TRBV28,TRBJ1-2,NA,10,ASSSEVYGYT
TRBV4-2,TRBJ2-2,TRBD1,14,ASSLRDRGSDGELF
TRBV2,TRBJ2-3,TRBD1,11,ASSLGGEDTQY
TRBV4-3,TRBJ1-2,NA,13,ASSQDWGGGYGYT
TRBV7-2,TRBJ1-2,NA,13,ASSFGQGQPYGYT
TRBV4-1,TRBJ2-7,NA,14,ASSQAAVGWSYEQY
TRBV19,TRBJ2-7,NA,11,ASSGTIYYEQY
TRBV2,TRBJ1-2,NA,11,ASSATSAYGYT
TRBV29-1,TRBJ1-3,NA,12,SVDGGDSGNTIY
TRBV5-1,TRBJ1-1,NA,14,ASSNGGTGMNTEAF
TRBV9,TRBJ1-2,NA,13,ASSPHREPNYGYT
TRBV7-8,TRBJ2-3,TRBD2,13,ASSSKRGDTDTQY
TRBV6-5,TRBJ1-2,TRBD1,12,ASSPDRVLHGYT
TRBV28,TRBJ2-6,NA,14,ASSLQGWAGANVLT
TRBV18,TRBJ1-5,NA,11,ASSRSKGEPQH
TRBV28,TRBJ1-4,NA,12,ASSRYTGYEKLF
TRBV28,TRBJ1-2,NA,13,ASSFPLFDSYGYT
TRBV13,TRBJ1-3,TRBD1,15,ASSSRQGRSSGNTIY